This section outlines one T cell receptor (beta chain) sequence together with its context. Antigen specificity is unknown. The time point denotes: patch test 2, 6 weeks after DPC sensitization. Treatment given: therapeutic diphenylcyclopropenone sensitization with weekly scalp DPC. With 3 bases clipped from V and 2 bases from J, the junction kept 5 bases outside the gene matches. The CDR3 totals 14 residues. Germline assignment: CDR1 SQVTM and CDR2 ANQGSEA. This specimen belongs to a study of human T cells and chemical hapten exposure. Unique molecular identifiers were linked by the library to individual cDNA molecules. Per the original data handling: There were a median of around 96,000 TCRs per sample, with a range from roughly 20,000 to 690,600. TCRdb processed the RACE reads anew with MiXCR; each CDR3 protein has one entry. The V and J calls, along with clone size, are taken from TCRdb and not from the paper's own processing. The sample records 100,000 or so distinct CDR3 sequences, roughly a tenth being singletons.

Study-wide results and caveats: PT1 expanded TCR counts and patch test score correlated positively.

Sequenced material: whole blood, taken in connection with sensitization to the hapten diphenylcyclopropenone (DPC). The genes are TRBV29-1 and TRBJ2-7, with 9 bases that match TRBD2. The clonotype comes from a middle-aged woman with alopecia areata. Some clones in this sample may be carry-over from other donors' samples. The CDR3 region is CSVDTGTSTYEQYF. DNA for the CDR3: TGCAGCGTTGACACCGGGACTAGCACCTACGAGCAGTACTTC.